This TCR beta chain was captured by sequencing in a study of T cells after yellow fever vaccination. Study information: Researchers used SMART-Seq v4 Ultra Low Input to prepare fractions that had low cell numbers.

5'RACE template switching added a universal primer site and UMIs to TCR cDNA. TCRdb redid the calling of the 5' RACE reads with MiXCR, one entry per CDR3 protein. The sample includes over 100,000 distinct CDR3 sequences, around 8.6% of them seen just once. Study-level findings and limits: Secondary responses were weaker yet peaked faster, day 5 versus 15. Contamination of FACS-sorted repertoires by abundant clonotypes from the bulk population could occur.

Germline values: CDR1 MNHEY, CDR2 SVGEGT. The V gene lost 0 bases and the J gene lost 5 bases, with 4 bases spanning the gap. CDR3 length: 13 residues. With regard to this clonotype: Its target is not known.

The clonotype was recovered from a man aged 30 to 39 who received the YFV17D yellow fever vaccine. The chain is built from TRBV6-2 or TRBV6-3 and TRBJ1-4, with unresolved D. Source: CD8+ T cells sorted from PBMCs, taken 45 days after the yellow fever booster vaccination. The CDR3 spells CASSYSQNEKLFF. CDR3 nucleotides: TGTGCCAGCAGTTACTCCCAGAATGAAAAACTGTTTTTT.